This passage covers 23 T cell receptor beta chains from one sample sequenced in a study of OX40 agonist ivuxolimab in advanced cancers. Sequencing used immunoSEQ multiplex PCR; TCRdb keeps in-frame clones, though not all of them. The data hold roughly 73,000 clones, with roughly 91% observed a single time. Sequencing used CD4+ or CD8+ T cells sorted from blood, obtained in a trial of the OX40 agonist ivuxolimab. The receptors here all came from an adult with an advanced solid tumor such as melanoma, head and neck, liver or kidney cancer.

The chain has TRBV30 and TRBJ1-2, with TRBD1 matching 7 bases. CDR1 and CDR2 (germline): GTSNPN, SVGIG (reference sequence). The V gene end was trimmed by 3 bases and the J gene end by 3 bases; junction bases not matched to a gene: 10. The CDR3 spans 15 residues. The CDR3 is CAWSTFRDSDYGYTF. The CDR3 DNA sequence: TGTGCCTGGAGCACTTTCCGGGACAGCGACTATGGCTACACCTTC.

The chain's CDR3 is CASSLGPSGAGELFF. CDR3 bases: TGTGCCAGTAGCCTAGGGCCTAGCGGGGCCGGGGAGCTGTTTTTT. This chain connects TRBV19 to TRBJ2-2, with 9 positions matching TRBD2. Germline values: CDR1 LNHDA, CDR2 SQIVND (reference sequence). The CDR3 has 15 residues. Trimming took 6 bases from V and 6 from J; bases not matched to a gene: 8.

The chain joins TRBV7-2 to TRBJ2-5; 7 bases agree with TRBD2. The CDR3 covers 14 residues. CDR1 and CDR2 (germline): SGHTA, FQGNSA. V lost 7 bases to trimming and J lost 8 bases; unmatched junction nucleotides: 13. CDR3 residues: CASNLVTGGPTQYF. The CDR3 coding sequence is TGTGCCAGCAACCTTGTGACGGGAGGACCAACCCAGTACTTC.

As concerns this clone: Other DNA sequences in this sample translate to the same CDR3. This chain connects TRBV7-9 to TRBJ2-5, with D unresolved. CDR3 length: 11 amino acids. Germline loops: CDR1 SEHNR, CDR2 FQNEAQ (reference sequence). V lost 5 bases to trimming and J lost 1 base, with 2 bases between them. The DNA for the CDR3 is TGTGCCAGCAGCCCCCAAGAGACCCAGTACTTC. Translated, it gives CASSPQETQYF.

The chain combines TRBV4-1 with TRBJ2-6; no firm D call. Germline assignment: CDR1 MGHRA and CDR2 YSYEKL. V was trimmed by 9 bases and J by 0 bases, leaving 9 bases between them. This CDR3 contains 14 residues. Written as DNA, the CDR3 is TGCGCCAGTATGCTGTTCTCTGGGGCCAACGTCCTGACTTTC. This sequence encodes CASMLFSGANVLTF.

The chain combines TRBV19 with TRBJ2-5, with a weak D call TRBD2 (5 bases). V lost 6 bases to trimming and J lost 7 bases, with 12 bases between them. Germline values: CDR1 LNHDA, CDR2 SQIVND (reference sequence). This CDR3 has 12 residues. DNA of the CDR3: TGTGCCAGTAGCGACGCGGGCGGGACCCAGTACTTC. It specifies CASSDAGGTQYF.

The chain couples TRBV2 to TRBJ2-2; D gene ambiguous. The CDR3 sequence is 13 residues long. V dropped 3 bases and J dropped 3 bases, with 5 bases sitting between them. Germline values: CDR1 SNHLY, CDR2 FYNNEI. The CDR3 spells CASSDLHTGELFF. CDR3 bases: TGTGCCAGCAGTGATTTGCACACCGGGGAGCTGTTTTTT.

This clone was seen once. This rearrangement joins TRBV27 to TRBJ1-5, with D tentatively TRBD1 (5 bases). V lost 2 bases and J 5 bases, leaving 13 bases between the germline ends. CDR1 is MNHEY and CDR2 is SMNVEV in the germline V gene (reference sequence). The CDR3 loop spans 15 amino acids. The DNA for the CDR3 is TGTGCCAGCAGTTTAGTGGGGCAGGGCCATCAGCCCCAGCATTTT. Its protein product is CASSLVGQGHQPQHF.

This clone was counted only a few times. This chain connects TRBV20-1 to TRBJ1-2; D is uncertain. The CDR3 runs to 9 residues. V lost 3 bases to trimming and J lost 4 bases, with 0 bases between them. From germline, CDR1 is DFQATT and CDR2 SNEGSKA (reference sequence). Here the CDR3 reads CSASYGYTF. The CDR3 DNA is TGCAGTGCTAGCTATGGCTACACCTTC.

The rearrangement links TRBV5-6 to TRBJ2-5; TRBD1 matches at 7 bases. The germline CDR1 and CDR2 sequences are SGHDT and YYEEEE. V trimming: 2 bases; J trimming: 5 bases; junction bases outside the gene matches: 15. The CDR3 has 17 residues. The chain's CDR3 is CASSFTAHRGPLETQYF. In nucleotides, the CDR3 is TGTGCCAGCAGCTTCACTGCCCATAGGGGGCCACTGGAGACCCAGTACTTC.

The chain has TRBV7-2 and TRBJ2-7; D unclear. The CDR3 is made up of 14 amino acids. V was pared by 1 base and J by 2 bases, with 9 bases between. CDR1 is SGHTA and CDR2 is FQGNSA in the germline V gene. CDR3 residues: CASSLGPNPYEQYF. CDR3 sequence (DNA): TGTGCCAGCAGCTTAGGGCCTAACCCCTACGAGCAGTACTTC. Supplemented by reference TRBV7-2 and TRBJ2-7, the full variable domain reads GAGVSQSPSNKVTEKGKDVELRCDPISGHTALYWYRQSLGQGLEFLIYFQGNSAPDKSGLPSDRFSAERTGGSVSTLTIQRTQQEDSAVYLCASSLGPNPYEQYFGPGTRLTVT.

The rearrangement joins TRBV6-1 to TRBJ2-1; 9 positions match TRBD2. This CDR3 is built from 14 residues. J lost 6 bases, V lost 7 bases, and 7 bases had no gene match. CDR1 and CDR2 (germline): MNHNS, SASEGT. The CDR3 here is CASKNSGGRNEQFF. The CDR3 DNA is TGTGCCAGCAAGAATAGCGGGGGCCGCAATGAGCAGTTCTTC.

This clone was observed a handful of times. The V gene is TRBV7-8, the J gene TRBJ1-1, with TRBD1 identical over 7 bases. The V and J ends lost 5 bases and 6 bases, in that order; junction bases with no gene match: 9. Germline V CDR1 and CDR2: SGHVS, FQNEAQ. CDR3 length: 14 amino acids. CDR3 protein: CASSRRQGHAEAFF. The CDR3 region has the DNA TGTGCCAGCAGCCGGCGACAGGGTCACGCTGAAGCTTTCTTT.

The chain joins TRBV2 to TRBJ1-5; D is undetermined. The CDR3 extends over 13 amino acids. From germline, CDR1 is SNHLY and CDR2 FYNNEI. The germline V and J ends were trimmed by 5 bases and 5 bases, with 10 bases remaining between them. The CDR3, as DNA: TGTGCCAGCAGTTCCCAGGAGGATCAGCCCCAGCATTTT. This sequence encodes CASSSQEDQPQHF.

This clone is medium-sized in the sample. The rearrangement uses TRBV5-1 and TRBJ2-7; D might be TRBD2 (6 bases). CDR1 is SGHRS, CDR2 YFSETQ, per germline. This CDR3 has 16 amino acids. The V end lost 4 bases, the J end lost 0 bases, and 17 bases lay between the germline ends. In DNA, the CDR3 is TGCGCCAGCAGCCGGACCGTGGCGGGGAGCTCCTACGAGCAGTACTTC. Protein sequence: CASSRTVAGSSYEQYF.

The rearrangement links TRBV2 to TRBJ1-5; 7 bases line up with TRBD1. Trimming cost V 5 bases and J 6 bases; bases outside gene matches: 7. This CDR3 is built from 14 residues. Per the germline V gene, CDR1 is SNHLY and CDR2 is FYNNEI. The CDR3: CASSSDRVFQPQHF. In DNA form, the CDR3 reads TGTGCCAGCAGTTCTGACAGGGTTTTTCAGCCCCAGCATTTT. The entire variable domain, with the rest obtained from reference TRBV2 and TRBJ1-5, is as follows: EPEVTQTPSHQVTQMGQEVILRCVPISNHLYFYWYRQILGQKVEFLVSFYNNEISEKSEIFDDQFSVERPDGSNFTLKIRSTKLEDSAMYFCASSSDRVFQPQHFGDGTRLSIL.

The genes are TRBV5-1 and TRBJ1-2; the D is unclear. There are 15 residues in the CDR3. V was shortened by 3 bases and J by 1 base, with 13 bases between the two germline ends. Germline CDR1 and CDR2: SGHRS and YFSETQ. CDR3 coding DNA: TGCGCCAGCAGCTCCACTCCGGGGATTAACTATGGCTACACCTTC. Translating gives CASSSTPGINYGYTF.

The rearrangement joins TRBV2 to TRBJ1-1; 11 nucleotides agree with TRBD1. The CDR3 loop spans 13 amino acids. The germline gives CDR1 SNHLY, CDR2 FYNNEI. The V and J ends lost 9 bases and 5 bases, in that order; junction bases with no gene match: 5. As DNA, the CDR3 is TGTGCCAGTAGGGACAGGGGGGAAACTGAAGCTTTCTTT. Encoded protein: CASRDRGETEAFF.

This clone was seen just once. The chain links TRBV10-3 to TRBJ2-1, with D perhaps TRBD1 (8 bases). V was trimmed by 7 bases and J by 5 bases, leaving 12 bases between them. The CDR3 loop spans 13 amino acids. CDR1 is ENHRY, CDR2 SYGVKD, per germline. CDR3 sequence reads: CAINTGGDNEQFF. In DNA form, the CDR3 reads TGTGCCATCAACACAGGGGGGGACAATGAGCAGTTCTTC.

The rearrangement links TRBV5-6 to TRBJ1-5; possible D gene TRBD1, 5 bases. Per germline, CDR1 SGHDT and CDR2 YYEEEE. The CDR3 totals 17 residues. V was pared by 1 base and J by 2 bases, with 16 bases between. The CDR3: CASSLWQGAYGNQPQHF. CDR3 DNA sequence: TGTGCCAGCAGCTTGTGGCAGGGAGCGTATGGCAATCAGCCCCAGCATTTT. Based on the CDR3 plus reference TRBV5-6 and TRBJ1-5, the full variable domain is DAGVTQSPTHLIKTRGQQVTLRCSPKSGHDTVSWYQQALGQGPQFIFQYYEEEERQRGNFPDRFSGHQFPNYSSELNVNALLLGDSALYLCASSLWQGAYGNQPQHFGDGTRLSIL.

The chain combines TRBV19 with TRBJ2-7; a possible D gene is TRBD2 (5 bases). The CDR3 is 14 amino acids. Germline V gene lookup returns CDR1 LNHDA and CDR2 SQIVND (reference sequence). Trimming shortened V by 3 bases and J by 2 bases, and 11 bases separated the two germline ends. In DNA, the CDR3 is TGTGCCAGTAGTATCGATGGGAGCACCTACGAGCAGTACTTC. Translating gives CASSIDGSTYEQYF.

J is TRBJ2-1 and V is TRBV6-5; D unresolved. The CDR3 is 13 residues long. Trimming cost V 2 bases and J 3 bases, with 5 bases left between them. Germline CDR1 and CDR2: MNHEY and SVGAGI. As DNA, the CDR3 is TGTGCCAGCAGTTACGATCGCTACAATGAGCAGTTCTTC. As protein: CASSYDRYNEQFF.

This clone was picked up a small number of times. The V and J genes are TRBV7-9 and TRBJ1-3, with D possibly TRBD1 on 5 matching bases. There are 13 residues in the CDR3. Germline assignment: CDR1 SEHNR and CDR2 FQNEAQ (reference sequence). V was pared by 5 bases and J by 2 bases, with 7 bases between. CDR3: CASSMTAGNTIYF. The CDR3 DNA follows: TGTGCCAGCAGCATGACAGCTGGAAACACCATATATTTT. The full variable domain, rest sourced from reference TRBV7-9 and TRBJ1-3, is DTGVSQNPRHKITKRGQNVTFRCDPISEHNRLYWYRQTLGQGPEFLTYFQNEAQLEKSRLLSDRFSAERPKGSFSTLEIQRTEQGDSAMYLCASSMTAGNTIYFGEGSWLTVV.